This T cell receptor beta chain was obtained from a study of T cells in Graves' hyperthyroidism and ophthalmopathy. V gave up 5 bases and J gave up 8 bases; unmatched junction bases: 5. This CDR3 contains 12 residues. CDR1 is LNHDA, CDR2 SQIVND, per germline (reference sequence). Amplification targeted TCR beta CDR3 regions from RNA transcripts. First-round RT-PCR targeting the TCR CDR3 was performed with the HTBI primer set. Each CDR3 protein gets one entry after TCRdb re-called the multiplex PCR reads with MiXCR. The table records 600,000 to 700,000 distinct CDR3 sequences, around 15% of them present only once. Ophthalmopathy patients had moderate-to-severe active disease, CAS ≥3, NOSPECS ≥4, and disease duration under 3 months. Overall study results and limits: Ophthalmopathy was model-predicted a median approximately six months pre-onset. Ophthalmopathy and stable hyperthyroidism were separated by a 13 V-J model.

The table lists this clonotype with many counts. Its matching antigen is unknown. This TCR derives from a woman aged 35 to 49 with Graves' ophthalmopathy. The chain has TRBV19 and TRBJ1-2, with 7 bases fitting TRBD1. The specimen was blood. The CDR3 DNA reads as TGTGCCAGTAGTGTGTACAGGGGAGGCTACACCTTC. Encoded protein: CASSVYRGGYTF.